This T cell receptor beta chain was found in a study of CD8 T cells in ankylosing spondylitis. Points from the study as a whole: Previously reported in reactive arthritis synovial fluid and blood were some of the motif variants. The authors found the disease-linked clones to be CD8+ and relatively rare in peripheral blood.

Scientists made TCR beta libraries using quantitative 5'-RACE with molecular barcodes. TCRdb reanalysed the 5' RACE reads using MiXCR and keeps one entry per CDR3 protein. The table shows roughly 250,000 distinct CDR3 sequences, with roughly a tenth occurring only once. This CDR3 spans 14 amino acids. CDR1 and CDR2 (germline): DFQATT, SNEGSKA (reference sequence). V lost 3 bases and J 5 bases, leaving 16 bases between the germline ends. This clonotype was picked up many times. Its specificity is not known. What was sequenced was blood, either unsorted or a sorted T cell fraction (not recorded which). V gene TRBV20-1 combines with J gene TRBJ1-1; possibly TRBD1 for D (5 bases). This TCR was recovered from a male donor with ankylosing spondylitis or in good health (not recorded which). The CDR3 sequence: CSARRAGRGTEAFF. CDR3 DNA: TGCAGTGCTAGGAGGGCGGGGAGGGGAACTGAAGCTTTCTTT.